This T cell receptor (beta chain) was obtained from a study of shared clonotypes between healthy human individuals (dated by TCRdb to about 2020). The study in broad terms: The cohort included a few men and a couple of women between 18 and 49 years of age. Blood TCR repertoires of roughly five healthy adults were deeply sequenced to estimate repertoire size and the extent of clonotype sharing between individuals. Different laboratories and diverse techniques were used to prepare libraries and sequence TCR repertoires, to increase sequencing depth and limit assay-specific biases. For each donor, three plates each were used for CD4 naive and CD4 memory, two plates were used for CD8 naive, and one plate was used for CD8 memory. Leukapheresis yielded between about 0.94 and 8.9 billion PBMCs per donor. The research as a whole found: Because the study included a small number of donors, the genetic and exposure-history diversity represented was limited. Rarefaction of sorted-subset datasets indicated incomplete sequencing despite the large sequencing depth. Higher generation probabilities were observed for clonotypes shared by all four sorted-subset donors than for non-shared clonotypes. Pairwise subsampling led to the expectation that sequencing depth would affect the degree of clonotype sharing among donors. Roughly 5.2% of naive CD4, 3.5% of naive CD8, roughly 2.4% of memory CD4, and approximately 0.39% of memory CD8 clonotypes were shared across a few donors. Sampling was restricted to blood, and TCR repertoires in tissues likely differ from the TCR repertoires found in blood. Naive subsets generally had larger estimated clonotype richness than memory subsets did.

The donors were healthy, HIV-negative adults with no recently reported acute infections or vaccinations. All donors were Caucasian adults living in Nashville, Tennessee, USA. CD4+ T cells were enriched by magnetic negative selection, after which naive cells were positively selected on CD45RA and the negative fraction was taken as the memory subset. Blood was obtained by leukapheresis, after which PBMCs were separated by Ficoll-Histopaque density gradient centrifugation and cryopreserved in liquid nitrogen vapor phase. Analytical flow cytometry was used to check the purity and quantity of each magnetically sorted T cell population. Genomic DNA was isolated from each sorted fraction and quantified by UV absorbance on a Nanodrop 2000c. Using the deep immunoSEQ assay, multiplex PCR amplified TCR CDR3 regions from genomic DNA. Genomic DNA extracted from each cell subset was distributed evenly over all wells of several immunoSEQ 96-well plates, and each plate served as one replicate. For sorted subsets, roughly 190 ng of genomic DNA, equivalent to 25,000 to 30,000 T cell genomes, went into each replicate PCR. Purified libraries were quantified with a Qubit 3.0 fluorometer, sized on a Bioanalyzer 2100, and re-quantified with the KAPA Library Quantification kit. A separate single-read 150-cycle Illumina NextSeq 550 flow cell was used to sequence each immunoSEQ 96-well plate. On the authors' methods: The immunoSEQ output contained only junctional sequences without quality scores, so filtering could not match that applied to full-length reads. To assign V/J genes and CDR3, sequences were annotated using PyIR, a Python wrapper for IgBLAST v1.9, with IMGT germline references. Reads with weak V/J assignments (E-value above 1e-6), missing CDR3, stop codons, out-of-frame junctions, or ambiguous translated residues were removed. V3J clonotypes were defined as sequences sharing the same inferred V gene, J gene, and CDR3 amino acid sequence. The percentage overlap between two repertoires was calculated by dividing the number of shared unique clonotypes by the size of the smaller repertoire. Richness of each repertoire was evaluated using RTK rarefaction, the Chao1 estimator, and Recon v2.1 estimates of unobserved clonotypes. For all TCRbeta clonotypes obtained by the gDNA method from several donors, generation probabilities were computed with OLGA. The clones in this table, taken by TCRdb from immuneACCESS, are in-frame only. Not every clone is retained; where verified, under half of the shortfall comes from an unresolved V gene, and the cause of the rest is unknown. Clone size and V and J calls were adopted from that table, with D and trimming inferred from the DNA. This sample lists around 510,000 clones; roughly 95% were detected once. The top ten constitute under 0.065% of the sample.

Concerning this clone itself: Its specific antigen is unknown. No qualities accompany the bases; no much larger clone lies one base away.

V lost 5 bases and J lost 6 bases; the stretch between them is 13 bases long. From the cysteine up to the phenylalanine, the CDR3 has a length of 14 residues. Only CDR3 DNA is held: 42 bases, read in frame from base 1. The CDR1 and CDR2 encoded by the germline V gene (reference sequence) are LNHDA and SQIVND. The chain links TRBV19 with TRBJ2-2; TRBD1 is a weak D gene call, 6 bases matching. Sequencing was done on a sample of naive CD4+ T cells sorted from blood. What the cell subset or site label conveys for this sample: CD45RA+ positively selected. This receptor was identified in a woman aged 25 to 45 in good health. The DNA is TGTGCCAGTAGTTTGACAGGTTTCCCCGGGGAGCTGTTTTTT. This is translated as CASSLTGFPGELFF.